The entry that follows covers one TCR beta chain sequence. Its target is unknown. The record originates from a study of T cell repertoires in cytomegalovirus infection. Via MiXCR, TCRdb re-called the reads, giving one row per CDR3 protein. The table includes hundreds of thousands of distinct CDR3 sequences, about 33% detected once. V lost 5 bases and J lost 5, with 22 bases in between. The CDR3 loop spans 17 amino acids. The chain employs TRBV12-3 or TRBV12-4 and TRBJ2-1, with D possibly being TRBD1 or TRBD2 (6 bases each). This receptor was taken from a human donor in good health (CMV status not recorded). Some clones in this sample may be carry-over from other donors' samples. Here the sequenced sample was cultured PBMCs, taken from culture after CMV antigen stimulation. The CDR3 DNA is TGTGCCAGCAGTGGGGGCTGGGGGGCAGGGGCGAACAATGAGCAGTTCTTC. Its protein product is CASSGGWGAGANNEQFF.